A selection of T cell receptor beta chains follows, all from one sample in a study of low-dose radiotherapy and immunotherapy resistance in tumors. A single record per CDR3 protein comes from TCRdb applying MiXCR to the reads. The sample records tens of thousands of distinct CDR3 sequences, 25% to 40% being singletons. The material was PBMCs, obtained before treatment. All receptors come from a male donor with gallbladder cancer. CDR3s include the opening cysteine and the closing phenylalanine or tryptophan. Fields, in order: CDR3 protein, V gene, clone size, J gene. Only some rows state a clone size, as once, few, many or a class for expanded clones.

CDR3 protein: CASSSGTDGETQYF
V gene: TRBV5-4
clone size: medium-sized
J gene: TRBJ2-5

CDR3 protein: CATSRGVGDTQYF
V gene: TRBV15
clone size: many
J gene: TRBJ2-3

CDR3 protein: CASSPGGRNEQFF
V gene: TRBV2
clone size: few
J gene: TRBJ2-1

CDR3 protein: CASSYGAGITPQHF
V gene: TRBV6-6
clone size: many
J gene: TRBJ1-5

CDR3 protein: CASSLSGTSGGEQYF
V gene: TRBV28
clone size: few
J gene: TRBJ2-7

CDR3 protein: CASSKGQGAHYEQYF
V gene: TRBV5-1
clone size: many
J gene: TRBJ2-7

CDR3 protein: CASRPLGSEAFF
V gene: TRBV6-2/TRBV6-3
clone size: .
J gene: TRBJ1-1

CDR3 protein: CASSPAGTGILFF
V gene: TRBV5-8
clone size: many
J gene: TRBJ2-1

CDR3 protein: CATSPASEYTDTQYF
V gene: TRBV9
clone size: .
J gene: TRBJ2-3

CDR3 protein: CSATTTTGELFF
V gene: TRBV20-1
clone size: many
J gene: TRBJ2-2

CDR3 protein: CATSLTGGNSPLHF
V gene: TRBV15
clone size: many
J gene: TRBJ1-6

CDR3 protein: CASSLVGNLGETQYF
V gene: TRBV7-8
clone size: many
J gene: TRBJ2-5

CDR3 protein: CSVDPWGPGYNEQFF
V gene: TRBV29-1
clone size: medium-sized
J gene: TRBJ2-1

CDR3 protein: CASSQRGGQPQHF
V gene: TRBV3-1
clone size: medium-sized
J gene: TRBJ1-5

CDR3 protein: CASSRLQGATSYEQYF
V gene: TRBV14
clone size: many
J gene: TRBJ2-7

CDR3 protein: CASSLGFNYGYTF
V gene: TRBV5-6
clone size: .
J gene: TRBJ1-2

CDR3 protein: CASSQDRAFYEQYF
V gene: TRBV4-3
clone size: .
J gene: TRBJ2-7

CDR3 protein: CARSNRDRVGDTQYF
V gene: TRBV5-3
clone size: once
J gene: TRBJ2-3

CDR3 protein: CASSFTGGRATEAFF
V gene: TRBV7-2
clone size: medium-sized
J gene: TRBJ1-1

CDR3 protein: CASSTDPTDTQYF
V gene: TRBV5-3
clone size: .
J gene: TRBJ2-3

CDR3 protein: CASRGGLAGEDTQYF
V gene: TRBV27
clone size: few
J gene: TRBJ2-3

CDR3 protein: CARAGTYGYTF
V gene: TRBV21-1
clone size: few
J gene: TRBJ1-2

CDR3 protein: CSASPVRGEQFF
V gene: TRBV20-1
clone size: few
J gene: TRBJ2-1

CDR3 protein: CASSQVTGVMKGKLFF
V gene: TRBV4-3
clone size: .
J gene: TRBJ1-4

CDR3 protein: CASSRDQRWETQYF
V gene: TRBV6-5
clone size: many
J gene: TRBJ2-5

CDR3 protein: CASSLLLAGVTGELFF
V gene: TRBV11-2
clone size: .
J gene: TRBJ2-2

CDR3 protein: CASSQDGHPGEQFF
V gene: TRBV3-1
clone size: .
J gene: TRBJ2-1

CDR3 protein: CAISESAGIYGYTF
V gene: TRBV10-3
clone size: many
J gene: TRBJ1-2

CDR3 protein: CASSLIAGTSSYEQYF
V gene: TRBV5-6
clone size: once
J gene: TRBJ2-7

CDR3 protein: CASSEDYGYTF
V gene: TRBV7-2
clone size: many
J gene: TRBJ1-2

CDR3 protein: CASRWASGQETQYF
V gene: TRBV5-1
clone size: many
J gene: TRBJ2-5